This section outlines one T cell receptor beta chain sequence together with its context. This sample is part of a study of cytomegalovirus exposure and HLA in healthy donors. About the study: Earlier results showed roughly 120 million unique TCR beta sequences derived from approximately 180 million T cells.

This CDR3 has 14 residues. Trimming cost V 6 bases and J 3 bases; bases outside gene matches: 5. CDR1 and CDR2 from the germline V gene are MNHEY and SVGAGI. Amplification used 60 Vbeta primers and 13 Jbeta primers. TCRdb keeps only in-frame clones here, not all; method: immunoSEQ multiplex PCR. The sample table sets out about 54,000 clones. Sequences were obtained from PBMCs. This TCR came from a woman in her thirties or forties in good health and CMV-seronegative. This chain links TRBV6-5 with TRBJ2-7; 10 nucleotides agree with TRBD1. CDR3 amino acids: CASSAGDRGYEQYF. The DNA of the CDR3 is TGTGCCAGCAGCGCGGGGGACAGGGGCTACGAGCAGTACTTC.